A selection of T cell receptor beta chains follows, all from one sample in a study of shared clonotypes between healthy human individuals. Only in-frame clones appear in the TCRdb table, and some are missing; sequencing was by immunoSEQ multiplex PCR. The repertoire holds about 700,000 clones, with about 91% as singletons. Material for sequencing was naive CD8+ T cells sorted from blood. Receptor source: a man younger than 45 in good health. Each CDR3 is given with its conserved first and last residue. Each record gives: clone size, J gene, V gene, D gene, CDR3 protein, CDR3 DNA. D genes are given only for firm matches. For some rows the clone size is stated as once, few or many, or as a class when expanded; others skip it.

NA TRBJ1-2 TRBV13 NA CASSLGGLNYGYTF TGTGCCAGCAGCTTAGGAGGGCTTAACTATGGCTACACCTTC
NA TRBJ1-3 TRBV2 NA CASSEAIGLSGNTIYF TGTGCCAGCAGTGAAGCAATCGGACTCTCTGGAAACACCATATATTTT
NA TRBJ2-5 TRBV29-1 TRBD1 CSVEGGPGGAQETQYF TGCAGCGTTGAAGGTGGGCCAGGGGGAGCCCAAGAGACCCAGTACTTC
NA TRBJ2-3 TRBV7-9 NA CASSLFLGTPDTQYF TGTGCCAGCAGCTTATTTTTAGGGACTCCAGATACGCAGTATTTT
NA TRBJ1-2 TRBV7-9 NA CASSPRPVYGYTF TGTGCCAGCAGCCCCAGACCAGTCTATGGCTACACCTTC
NA TRBJ1-3 TRBV2 NA CASSAYRVEGNTIYF TGTGCCAGCAGTGCATACAGGGTAGAGGGAAACACCATATATTTT
once TRBJ2-3 TRBV20-1 NA CSASDLGTQYF TGCAGTGCTTCGGATCTGGGTACGCAGTATTTT
NA TRBJ2-6 TRBV29-1 NA CSFISSGANVLTF TGCAGCTTTATTAGCTCTGGGGCCAACGTCCTGACTTTC
NA TRBJ1-5 TRBV4-1 NA CASSQHSNQPQHF TGCGCCAGCAGCCAACATAGCAATCAGCCCCAGCATTTT
NA TRBJ2-4 TRBV21-1 NA CEWAKYGLAKNIQYF TGTGAATGGGCCAAGTATGGTCTAGCCAAAAACATTCAGTACTTC
NA TRBJ2-7 TRBV21-1 NA CASSDPGLAGSLYYEQYF TGTGCCAGCAGCGATCCGGGACTAGCGGGATCTCTGTACTACGAGCAGTACTTC
NA TRBJ2-7 TRBV5-1 NA CASSTRTIGEQYF TGCGCCAGCAGCACAAGGACTATCGGCGAGCAGTACTTC
once TRBJ2-5 TRBV7-8 NA CASSLKETQYF TGTGCCAGCAGCTTAAAAGAGACCCAGTACTTC
once TRBJ2-7 TRBV10-3 NA CAISDHTGYEQYF TGTGCCATCAGTGACCATACAGGCTACGAGCAGTACTTC
NA TRBJ1-1 TRBV20-1 NA CSAKGTEAFF TGCAGTGCAAAGGGCACTGAAGCTTTCTTT
NA TRBJ2-7 TRBV2 NA CASNDPRDSLSYEQYF TGTGCCAGCAACGATCCCAGAGACAGCCTCTCCTACGAGCAGTACTTC
once TRBJ2-4 TRBV4-1 NA CASSQVLGTKNIQYF TGCGCCAGCAGCCAAGTTTTGGGGACCAAAAACATTCAGTACTTC
NA TRBJ2-3 TRBV7-9 TRBD2 CASSPSGGLPRDTQYF TGTGCCAGCAGCCCCTCGGGGGGACTACCGAGAGATACGCAGTATTTT
few TRBJ1-1 TRBV7-9 NA CASNPPTANTEAFF TGTGCCAGCAACCCCCCGACAGCGAACACTGAAGCTTTCTTT
few TRBJ1-2 TRBV9 NA CASGQITNGYTF TGTGCCAGCGGACAGATTACTAATGGCTACACCTTC
NA TRBJ2-7 TRBV7-9 NA CASSLPGTYPYEQYF TGTGCCAGCAGCTTACCCGGGACATATCCCTACGAGCAGTACTTC
few TRBJ2-7 TRBV2 NA CASIDRYYEQYF TGTGCCAGCATCGACAGGTATTACGAGCAGTACTTC
NA TRBJ2-2 TRBV7-9 TRBD2 CASSPAGGNAGELFF TGTGCCAGCAGCCCAGCGGGAGGAAATGCCGGGGAGCTGTTTTTT
NA TRBJ2-1 TRBV7-9 TRBD2 CASSHSGLASMSSYNEQFF TGTGCCAGCAGTCATTCGGGACTAGCGAGTATGAGCTCCTACAATGAGCAGTTCTTC
few TRBJ2-1 TRBV28 TRBD1 CASSFYRGATYNEQFF TGTGCCAGCAGTTTCTACAGGGGTGCGACCTACAATGAGCAGTTCTTC
NA TRBJ1-1 TRBV28 TRBD1 CASSPRGRNTEAFF TGTGCCAGCAGCCCGAGGGGGCGGAACACTGAAGCTTTCTTT
NA TRBJ2-5 TRBV28 NA CASRPGPGGSQYF TGTGCCAGCAGGCCGGGACCCGGTGGCTCCCAGTACTTC
NA TRBJ2-1 TRBV7-3 NA CASSLPGSIANFFNEQFF TGTGCCAGCAGCTTACCTGGGTCGATTGCGAATTTTTTCAATGAGCAGTTCTTC
NA TRBJ2-2 TRBV7-9 NA CASSLLPGHTGELFF TGTGCCAGCAGCTTATTGCCAGGACACACCGGGGAGCTGTTTTTT
NA TRBJ2-7 TRBV11-2 NA CASSNPTLYSYEQYF TGTGCCAGCAGTAATCCGACACTCTACTCCTACGAGCAGTACTTC
NA TRBJ2-7 TRBV5-4 NA CASTNGLGSAYEQYF TGTGCCAGCACCAACGGTCTGGGGAGCGCCTACGAGCAGTACTTC
once TRBJ2-5 TRBV7-9 NA CASSFPQGRGTETQYF TGTGCCAGCAGCTTCCCACAGGGGAGGGGTACGGAGACCCAGTACTTC
NA TRBJ2-3 TRBV30 NA CAWSIGADTQYF TGTGCCTGGAGTATTGGGGCAGATACGCAGTATTTT
NA TRBJ1-5 TRBV9 TRBD1 CASSLTGTNQPQHF TGTGCCAGCAGCCTGACAGGGACTAATCAGCCCCAGCATTTT
NA TRBJ2-3 TRBV6-5 TRBD2 CASSPSWEGLVTQYF TGTGCCAGCAGCCCCTCGTGGGAGGGCCTAGTTACGCAGTATTTT
few TRBJ2-7 TRBV18 NA CASSPVIGEQYF TGTGCCAGCTCACCTGTCATCGGCGAGCAGTACTTC
NA TRBJ1-2 TRBV11-2 NA CASSPTIEDYGYTF TGTGCCAGCAGCCCCACCATCGAGGACTATGGCTACACCTTC
NA TRBJ2-1 TRBV7-7 TRBD2 CASSPGTRPSSYNEQFF TGTGCTAGCAGCCCAGGGACTAGACCTAGCTCCTACAATGAGCAGTTCTTC
NA TRBJ2-2 TRBV29-1 NA CSVALTGELFF TGCAGCGTTGCGCTCACCGGGGAGCTGTTTTTT
NA TRBJ2-7 TRBV11-3 NA CASSPMTPGAEQYF TGTGCCAGCAGCCCAATGACACCCGGGGCGGAGCAGTACTTC
NA TRBJ1-4 TRBV5-4 NA CASSLSGGELFF TGTGCCAGCAGCTTGAGTGGAGGGGAACTGTTTTTT
NA TRBJ2-1 TRBV9 TRBD2 CASSVGRLAGGPSYNEQFF TGTGCCAGCAGCGTAGGGCGACTAGCGGGAGGGCCCTCCTACAATGAGCAGTTCTTC
once TRBJ2-7 TRBV27 TRBD2 CASSLSSGGSYEQYF TGTGCCAGCAGTTTATCGAGCGGGGGGTCCTACGAGCAGTACTTC
NA TRBJ1-1 TRBV6-5 NA CASSASLDEAFF TGTGCCAGCAGTGCTTCCCTAGATGAAGCTTTCTTT
NA TRBJ2-2 TRBV11-3 TRBD1 CASSSGQELNTGELFF TGTGCCAGCAGCTCAGGACAGGAACTGAACACCGGGGAGCTGTTTTTT
NA TRBJ2-3 TRBV10-3 TRBD2 CAISETVAGTQYF TGTGCCATCAGTGAAACAGTAGCGGGTACGCAGTATTTT
NA TRBJ1-2 TRBV7-9 TRBD1 CASSTDRDRYYGYTF TGTGCCAGCAGCACCGACCGGGACAGGTACTATGGCTACACCTTC
NA TRBJ1-2 TRBV4-1 NA CASSQAPGRYGYTF TGCGCCAGCAGCCAAGCCCCAGGCCGCTATGGCTACACCTTC
NA TRBJ2-1 TRBV2 NA CVSRETDYNEQFF TGTGTCAGCCGGGAAACAGACTACAATGAGCAGTTCTTC
NA TRBJ2-1 TRBV2 NA CASSESQEYNEQFF TGTGCCAGCAGTGAAAGCCAGGAATACAATGAGCAGTTCTTC
NA TRBJ2-5 TRBV6-1 TRBD1 CASSEGRTGRRETQYF TGTGCCAGCAGTGAAGGGAGGACAGGGAGAAGGGAGACCCAGTACTTC